This T cell receptor beta chain was sequenced for a study of blood T cells in healthy people across ages. Study-wide results and limits: Not knowing donor CMV status may have confounded expanded clonotype changes. Reliance upon unsorted PBMCs precluded definitive naive versus antigen-experienced comparison.

CDR3 length equals 13 residues. The second PCR ran about 6 to 12 cycles with a sample-barcoded 5' primer and J-beta primers. TCRdb passed the 5' RACE reads through MiXCR, listing each CDR3 protein once. Among about 730,000 distinct CDR3 sequences listed, roughly two fifths were seen once. Turning to this clonotype: Antigen: not known. One base away lies a much larger clone, so this may be a sequencing read error.

This chain joins TRBV21-1 and TRBJ2-5; TRBD2, as called in the table, went unchecked against the DNA. TRBV21-1 has pseudogene status. Sequenced: blood. The receptor comes from a woman aged 55-69 years in good health. CDR3: CASSSGRDNEQYF. In DNA, the CDR3 is TGTGCCAGCAGCAGCGGCAGGGACAATGAGCAGTACTTC.